Detailed here is one TCR beta chain. Use of 60 Vbeta and 13 Jbeta primers characterized the PCR. Here immunoSEQ multiplex PCR was the method, and the copy in TCRdb shows in-frame clones only, minus some. The top ten clones hold about 3% of a sample with about 200,000 clones, 55% to 75% of them seen once. The data were taken from a study of cytomegalovirus exposure and HLA in healthy donors. The wider study: Roughly 80 million unique TCRs from HLA-typed donors made up an early data release.

The CDR3 length is 15 residues. CDR1 MNHNS and CDR2 SASEGT come from the germline V gene. The V gene end was trimmed by 6 bases and the J gene end by 3 bases; junction bases not matched to a gene: 10. This clonotype originated in a man aged 40-49 years in good health and CMV-seropositive. Sequenced sample: PBMCs. The chain couples TRBV6-1 to TRBJ1-1; TRBD1 matches at 7 bases. CDR3 sequence: CASSDTGAEDTEAFF. The CDR3 nucleotides read TGTGCCAGCAGCGACACAGGGGCGGAGGACACTGAAGCTTTCTTT.